This TCR beta chain appears in the sequencing data of a study of CD8+ T cells in alopecia areata. Study-level points and caveats: Possibly because of HLA-related factors, TCR sharing was less clear across patients than in mice.

The CDR3 has 15 residues. Unmatched junction bases numbered 6, after V lost 3 bases and J lost 3 bases. Germline CDR1 and CDR2: SQVTM and ANQGSEA. Treatment meaning: oral pan-JAK inhibitor, 5-10 mg twice daily. Sequencing used cDNA as its template, made by extracting RNA and reverse transcribing it. Generated by immunoSEQ multiplex PCR, the TCRdb table keeps only in-frame clones and is missing some. This sample has fewer than 250,000 clones, with approximately 45% found just once. This clone was recorded many times. Its antigen is as yet unknown. Sequences were derived from CD4+ T cells sorted from blood, sampled at roughly week 36, from a patient treated with tofacitinib. This receptor was identified in a human donor with alopecia areata. The chain joins TRBV29-1 to TRBJ2-1, with TRBD2 matching over 9 bases. This CDR3 is CSVDFAGGNYNEQFF. The CDR3 DNA reads TGCAGCGTTGATTTTGCGGGAGGGAACTACAATGAGCAGTTCTTC.